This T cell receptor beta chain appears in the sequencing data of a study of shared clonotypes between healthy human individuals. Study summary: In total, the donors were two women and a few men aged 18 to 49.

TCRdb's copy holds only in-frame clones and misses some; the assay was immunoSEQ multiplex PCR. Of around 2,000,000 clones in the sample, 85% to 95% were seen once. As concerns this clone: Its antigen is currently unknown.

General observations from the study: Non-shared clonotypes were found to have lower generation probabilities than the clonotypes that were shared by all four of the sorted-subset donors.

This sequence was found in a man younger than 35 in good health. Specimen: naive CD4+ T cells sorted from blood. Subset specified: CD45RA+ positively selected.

The CDR3 spells CAISESGPWGITDTQYF. The CDR3 DNA reads as TGTGCCATCAGTGAGTCGGGACCGTGGGGGATCACAGATACGCAGTATTTT. This chain connects TRBV10-3 to TRBJ2-3; D possibly uses TRBD1 or TRBD2 (5 bases each). The CDR3 loop spans 17 amino acids. CDR1 ENHRY and CDR2 SYGVKD come from the germline V gene. V shed 0 bases and J shed 2 bases, with 15 bases lying between them.